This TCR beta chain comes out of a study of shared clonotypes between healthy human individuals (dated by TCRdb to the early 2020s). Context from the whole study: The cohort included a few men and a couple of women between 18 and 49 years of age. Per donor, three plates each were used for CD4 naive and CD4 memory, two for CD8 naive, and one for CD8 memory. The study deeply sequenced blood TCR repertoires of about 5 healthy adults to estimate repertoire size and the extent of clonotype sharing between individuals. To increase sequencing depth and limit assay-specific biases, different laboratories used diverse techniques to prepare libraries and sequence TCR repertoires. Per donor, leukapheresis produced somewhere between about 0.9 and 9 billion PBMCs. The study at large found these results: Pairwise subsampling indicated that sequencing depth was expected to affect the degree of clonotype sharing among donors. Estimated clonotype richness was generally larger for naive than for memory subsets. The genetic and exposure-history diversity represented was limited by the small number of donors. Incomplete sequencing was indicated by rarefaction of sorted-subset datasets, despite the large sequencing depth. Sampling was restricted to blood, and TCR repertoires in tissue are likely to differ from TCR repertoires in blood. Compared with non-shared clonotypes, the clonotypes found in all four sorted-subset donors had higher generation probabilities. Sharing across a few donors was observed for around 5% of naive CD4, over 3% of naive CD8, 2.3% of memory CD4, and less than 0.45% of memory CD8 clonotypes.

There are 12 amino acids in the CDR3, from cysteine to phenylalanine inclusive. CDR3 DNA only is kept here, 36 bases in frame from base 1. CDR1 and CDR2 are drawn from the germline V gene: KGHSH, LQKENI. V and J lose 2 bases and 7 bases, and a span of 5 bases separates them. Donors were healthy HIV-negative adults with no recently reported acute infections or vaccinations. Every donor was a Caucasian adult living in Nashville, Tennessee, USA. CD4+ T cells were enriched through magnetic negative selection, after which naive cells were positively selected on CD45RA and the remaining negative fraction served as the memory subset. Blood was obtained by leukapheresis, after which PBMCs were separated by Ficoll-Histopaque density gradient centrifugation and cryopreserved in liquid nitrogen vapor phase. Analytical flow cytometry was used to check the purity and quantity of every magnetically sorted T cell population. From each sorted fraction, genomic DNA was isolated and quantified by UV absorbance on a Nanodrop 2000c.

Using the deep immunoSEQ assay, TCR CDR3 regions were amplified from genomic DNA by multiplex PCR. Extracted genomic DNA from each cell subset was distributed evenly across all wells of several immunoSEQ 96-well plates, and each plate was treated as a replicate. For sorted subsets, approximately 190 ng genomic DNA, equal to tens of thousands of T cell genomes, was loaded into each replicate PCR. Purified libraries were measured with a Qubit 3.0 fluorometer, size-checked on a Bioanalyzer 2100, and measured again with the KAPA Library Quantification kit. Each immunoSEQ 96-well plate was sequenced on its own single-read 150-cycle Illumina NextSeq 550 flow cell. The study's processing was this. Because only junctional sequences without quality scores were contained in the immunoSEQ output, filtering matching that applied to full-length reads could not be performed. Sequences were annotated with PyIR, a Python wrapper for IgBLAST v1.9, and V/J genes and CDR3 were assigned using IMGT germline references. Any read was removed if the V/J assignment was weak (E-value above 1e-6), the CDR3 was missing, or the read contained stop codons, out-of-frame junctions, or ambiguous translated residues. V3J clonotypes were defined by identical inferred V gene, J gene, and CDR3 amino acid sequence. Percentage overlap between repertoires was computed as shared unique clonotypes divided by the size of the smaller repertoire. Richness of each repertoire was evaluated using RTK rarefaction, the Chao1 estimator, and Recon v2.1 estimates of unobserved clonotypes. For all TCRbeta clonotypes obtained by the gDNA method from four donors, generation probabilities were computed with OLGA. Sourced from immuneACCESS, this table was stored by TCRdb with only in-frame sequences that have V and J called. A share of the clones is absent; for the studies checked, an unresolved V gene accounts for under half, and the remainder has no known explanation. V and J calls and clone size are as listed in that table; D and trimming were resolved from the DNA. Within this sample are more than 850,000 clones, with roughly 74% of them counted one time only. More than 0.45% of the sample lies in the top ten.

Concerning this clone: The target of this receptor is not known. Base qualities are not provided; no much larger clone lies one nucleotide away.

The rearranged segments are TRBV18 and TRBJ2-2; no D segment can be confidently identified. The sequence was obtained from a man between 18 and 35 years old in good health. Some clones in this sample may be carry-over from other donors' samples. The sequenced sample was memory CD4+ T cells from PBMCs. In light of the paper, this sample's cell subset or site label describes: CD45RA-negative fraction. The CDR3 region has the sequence CASSPIGGELFF. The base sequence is TGTGCCAGCTCACCAATAGGCGGGGAGCTGTTTTTT.